These 24 T cell receptor beta chains were all obtained from the same sample, sequenced in a study of T-cell memory formation after mild COVID-19. TCRdb fed the 5' RACE reads into MiXCR, producing one record per CDR3 protein. The sample carries about 250,000 distinct CDR3 sequences, 15% recorded once. Source material: PBMCs or a T cell subset sorted from them (not recorded which). The receptors stem from an adult woman who had mild COVID-19 (a few samples of this study predate the infection). Cell type and time point are not known.

The chain has TRBV20-1 and TRBJ1-2; D might be TRBD1 (5 bases). CDR1 and CDR2 from the germline V gene are DFQATT and SNEGSKA (reference sequence). The CDR3 totals 11 residues. Trimming pared 6 bases from V and 3 bases from J, leaving 8 bases between. CDR3 nucleotide sequence: TGCAGTGCCCCGGGACACTATGGCTACACCTTC. Its translation: CSAPGHYGYTF.

In this sample, this clonotype turned up a few times. The rearrangement links TRBV12-3 or TRBV12-4 to TRBJ2-2; D possibly corresponds to TRBD1 (6 bases). This CDR3 spans 13 amino acids. Trimming removed 5 bases at V and 7 bases at J, with 11 bases between. The chain's CDR3 is CASSEQGFGELFF. The DNA of the CDR3 is TGTGCCAGCAGTGAACAGGGTTTCGGGGAGCTGTTTTTT.

The CDR3 DNA reads as TGTGCCAGCAGTCCCCGACTGGGCGGGGGTCAGGAGACCCAGTACTTC. This translates into CASSPRLGGGQETQYF. V usage is TRBV9 and J usage is TRBJ2-5, with 7 nucleotides matching TRBD2. CDR3 length equals 16 residues. Looked up from germline, CDR1 is SGDLS and CDR2 is YYNGEE. With 5 bases clipped from V and 5 bases from J, the junction kept 15 bases outside the gene matches.

This clonotype came up many times. V usage is TRBV4-2 and J usage is TRBJ2-2, with D possibly TRBD1 on 6 matching bases. Trimming shortened V by 0 bases and J by 1 base, and 12 bases separated the two germline ends. The germline V gene has CDR1 LGHNA and CDR2 YNFKEQ. The CDR3 runs 17 residues. In DNA, the CDR3 is TGTGCCAGCAGCCAAGATATTGGGGGACAGAACACCGGGGAGCTGTTTTTT. It is translated as CASSQDIGGQNTGELFF.

This clonotype was seen many times. J is TRBJ2-7 and V is TRBV12-5, with D perhaps assigned TRBD1 or TRBD2 (5 bases each). Trimming shortened V by 1 base and J by 6 bases, and 10 bases separated the two germline ends. The CDR3 covers 13 residues. CDR1 and CDR2 (germline): LGHNT, FRNRAP. The CDR3 DNA follows: TGTGCTAGTGGTTTGGGAGAGGGGAGCGAGCAGTACTTC. This encodes CASGLGEGSEQYF.

The rearrangement links TRBV7-9 to TRBJ1-5; D is perhaps TRBD1 (5 bases). CDR1 and CDR2 (germline): SEHNR, FQNEAQ (reference sequence). The V and J ends lost 5 bases and 5 bases respectively, with 16 bases between them. The CDR3 totals 15 residues. The CDR3 DNA reads as TGTGCCAGCAGCACGGGGCCCGGGGGGGATCAGCCCCAGCATTTT. Protein product: CASSTGPGGDQPQHF. Using reference TRBV7-9 and TRBJ1-5 for the parts outside the CDR3, the full variable domain is DTGVSQNPRHKITKRGQNVTFRCDPISEHNRLYWYRQTLGQGPEFLTYFQNEAQLEKSRLLSDRFSAERPKGSFSTLEIQRTEQGDSAMYLCASSTGPGGDQPQHFGDGTRLSIL.

The chain couples TRBV5-1 to TRBJ2-7; 7 positions agree with TRBD1. Germline lookup yields CDR1 SGHRS and CDR2 YFSETQ. V shed 4 bases and J 0 bases; nucleotides not matched to a gene: 4. The CDR3 consists of 14 residues. CDR3 in amino acids: CASSLTGISYEQYF. For the CDR3, the DNA is TGCGCCAGCAGCCTGACAGGGATCTCCTACGAGCAGTACTTC.

In this sample, this clonotype turned up many times. This chain connects TRBV5-1 to TRBJ2-1; 8 nucleotides align to TRBD1. With V trimmed by 0 bases and J by 2 bases, 4 bases remained unmatched. CDR1 SGHRS and CDR2 YFSETQ come from the germline V gene. The CDR3 loop spans 16 amino acids. CDR3: CASSLVGQGPYNEQFF. The CDR3 bases are TGCGCCAGCAGCTTGGTAGGACAGGGACCCTACAATGAGCAGTTCTTC. The full variable domain, in which reference TRBV5-1 and TRBJ2-1 provide the parts outside the CDR3, is KAGVTQTPRYLIKTRGQQVTLSCSPISGHRSVSWYQQTPGQGLQFLFEYFSETQRNKGNFPGRFSGRQFSNSRSEMNVSTLELGDSALYLCASSLVGQGPYNEQFFGPGTRLTVL.

This chain uses TRBV5-5 with TRBJ1-2; D is unresolved. Looked up from germline, CDR1 is SGHKS and CDR2 is YYEKEE (reference sequence). This CDR3 comprises 15 residues. Deletions cut 1 base from V and 4 bases from J, with 14 bases between. CDR3 protein: CASSLNSQDGYGYTF. CDR3 DNA: TGTGCCAGCAGCTTGAATAGCCAGGATGGCTATGGCTACACCTTC.

This chain joins TRBV4-1 and TRBJ1-1, with TRBD1 matching 7 bases. The CDR3 is made up of 15 amino acids. The V and J ends lost 6 bases and 2 bases, in that order; junction bases with no gene match: 9. Germline CDR1 is MGHRA and CDR2 is YSYEKL. CDR3 sequence reads: CASRPLGGANTEAFF. The CDR3 coding sequence is TGCGCCAGCAGACCCTTAGGGGGCGCAAACACTGAAGCTTTCTTT.

V usage is TRBV7-8 and J usage is TRBJ2-5; D perhaps matches TRBD2 (5 bases). The CDR3 runs 11 residues. CDR1 is SGHVS, CDR2 FQNEAQ, per germline. V dropped 4 bases and J dropped 9 bases, with 9 bases sitting between them. DNA of the CDR3: TGTGCCAGCAGCTGGGAGTGGGCCCAGTACTTC. Translation gives CASSWEWAQYF.

This clonotype was picked up a small number of times. J is TRBJ2-7 and V is TRBV7-9; no clear D. Germline loops: CDR1 SEHNR, CDR2 FQNEAQ (reference sequence). This CDR3 has 11 amino acids. With 6 bases removed from V and 7 bases from J, the gap between germline ends came to 10 bases. The chain's CDR3 is CASSPDREQYF. In nucleotides, the CDR3 is TGTGCCAGCAGTCCCGATCGGGAGCAGTACTTC.

The rearrangement uses TRBV3-1 and TRBJ1-1; D is unclear. Trimming pared 4 bases from V and 7 bases from J, leaving 10 bases between. Germline CDR1 and CDR2: LGHDT and YNNKEL (reference sequence). This CDR3 region has 12 residues. The DNA for the CDR3 is TGTGCCAGCAGCCGGCGAAGGGATGAAGCTTTCTTT. Protein: CASSRRRDEAFF.

The chain joins TRBV15 to TRBJ2-5, with unresolved D. The CDR3 runs 14 residues. The germline CDR1 and CDR2 sequences are LNHNV and YYDKDF (reference sequence). V was clipped by 0 bases and J by 1 base, with 6 bases between them. The CDR3 region has the DNA TGTGCCACCAGCAGAGACCTGGTCCAAGAGACCCAGTACTTC. It encodes CATSRDLVQETQYF.

V and J are TRBV7-8 and TRBJ2-7; D is possibly TRBD1 (6 bases). The CDR3 consists of 16 residues. The germline V and J ends were trimmed by 5 bases and 4 bases, with 21 bases remaining between them. Per germline, CDR1 SGHVS and CDR2 FQNEAQ. CDR3 region: CASSPRYGQLQYEQYF. CDR3 bases: TGTGCCAGCAGCCCCCGGTATGGACAGTTGCAGTACGAGCAGTACTTC.

This clonotype was seen a single time. The chain has TRBV7-9 and TRBJ2-5, with D perhaps matching TRBD1 (7 bases). The CDR3 covers 15 residues. The ends were cut back, 5 bases at V and 3 bases at J, with 16 bases in the middle. Germline V gene sequence: CDR1 SEHNR, CDR2 FQNEAQ (reference sequence). The CDR3, as DNA: TGTGCCAGCAGCCCTCCGGGAGACAGGGAAGAGACCCAGTACTTC. As protein: CASSPPGDREETQYF.

The chain uses TRBV4-1 and TRBJ2-1; 13 positions agree with TRBD2. This CDR3 comprises 18 residues. Germline CDR1 MGHRA, CDR2 YSYEKL. V was clipped by 6 bases and J by 6 bases; unmatched bases: 14. Here the CDR3 DNA reads TGCGCCAGCAGTCCAGCCGCACCCGGGACTAGCGGGACCAATGAGCAGTTCTTC. Amino acid sequence: CASSPAAPGTSGTNEQFF.

This clonotype has a handful of counts. The CDR3 protein is CASSVGTSDRTDTQYF. CDR3 coding DNA: TGTGCCAGCAGCGTAGGGACTAGCGACCGCACAGATACGCAGTATTTT. The rearrangement joins TRBV9 to TRBJ2-3; 9 bases map to TRBD2. The CDR3 contains 16 residues. Germline V gene data show CDR1 as SGDLS and CDR2 as YYNGEE. With 0 bases clipped from V and 1 base from J, the junction kept 3 bases outside the gene matches.

The J gene is TRBJ2-1, the V gene TRBV12-3 or TRBV12-4, with a weak D call TRBD2 (5 bases). Trimming took off 6 bases at V and 2 bases at J, with 11 bases between the two ends. The CDR3 is 14 amino acids. As DNA, the CDR3 is TGTGCCAGCAGGAGAAGCGGTACCTACAATGAGCAGTTCTTC. It specifies CASRRSGTYNEQFF.

This clonotype was counted many times. The chain links TRBV5-1 to TRBJ2-2, with D perhaps matching TRBD2 (6 bases). The CDR3 runs 17 residues. V lost 4 bases, J lost 0 bases, and 16 bases lay in between. Germline CDR1 is SGHRS and CDR2 is YFSETQ. CDR3 region: CASSRNRDSSNTGELFF. In DNA form, the CDR3 reads TGCGCCAGCAGCCGCAACCGGGACTCGTCGAACACCGGGGAGCTGTTTTTT.

This clonotype has just a few counts. The chain uses TRBV12-3 or TRBV12-4 and TRBJ2-1; 10 bases are a match to TRBD2. The junction had 8 bases not matched to a gene; V was cut back by 2 bases and J by 13 bases. The CDR3 contains 14 residues. The CDR3 bases are TGTGCCAGCAGTTTACCTACTAGCGGGACAGGCCAGTTCTTC. It specifies CASSLPTSGTGQFF.

The rearrangement joins TRBV4-3 to TRBJ2-3; tentative D call: TRBD2 (6 bases). Germline CDR1 LGHNA, CDR2 YSLEER. Trimming cost V 1 base and J 2 bases, with 13 bases left between them. The CDR3 length is 16 residues. CDR3 nucleotide sequence: TGCGCCAGCAGCCAAGCCAGGGCGGGACTCACAGATACGCAGTATTTT. The encoded protein is CASSQARAGLTDTQYF.

This clonotype was picked up a small number of times. In DNA form, the CDR3 reads TGTGCCACCAGCAGAGATAGGGGGCCTGGAAACACCATATATTTT. As protein: CATSRDRGPGNTIYF. This rearrangement joins TRBV15 to TRBJ1-3, with 7 bases aligning to TRBD1. Germline values: CDR1 LNHNV, CDR2 YYDKDF (reference sequence). V lost 0 bases, J lost 2 bases, and 1 base stayed unmatched. The CDR3 consists of 15 residues.

This clonotype has a handful of counts. This rearrangement joins TRBV7-9 to TRBJ2-1; D possibly uses TRBD1 or TRBD2 (5 bases each). This CDR3 contains 16 residues. V was shortened by 4 bases and J by 4 bases, with 17 bases between the two germline ends. CDR1 is SEHNR, CDR2 FQNEAQ, per germline (reference sequence). The CDR3 sequence: CASSSNGARTYNEQFF. The CDR3 DNA reads as TGTGCCAGCAGCTCCAACGGGGCTAGGACATACAATGAGCAGTTCTTC.